Here is one T cell receptor (beta chain) with its context. Its antigen is unknown. This specimen belongs to a study of Ad26.COV2.S vaccination and SARS-CoV-2 variants. The CDR3 spans 15 residues. The V gene lost 0 bases and the J gene lost 4 bases, with 12 bases spanning the gap. Germline V gene data show CDR1 as LNHNV and CDR2 as YYDKDF (reference sequence). Only in-frame clones appear in the TCRdb table, and some are missing; sequencing was by immunoSEQ multiplex PCR. The table lists approximately 90,000 clones, approximately 82% of them singletons. Study results and caveats: It is possible that the TCR breadth and depth analyses underestimated the total T cell responses. Vaccinated individuals (as opposed to placebo recipients) had higher spike-specific TCR breadth. A substantial breadth of spike-specific CD8+ and CD4+ T cell responses after vaccination has been reported.

The V call is TRBV15, the J call TRBJ1-1; D gene unclear. The input for sequencing was peripheral blood, taken after recovery from COVID-19. This TCR was sampled from a human donor who had recovered from COVID-19. The DNA for the CDR3 is TGTGCCACCAGCAGAGACCCTGTCCCGGGCACTGAAGCTTTCTTT. Amino acid sequence: CATSRDPVPGTEAFF.